Sequencing of this T cell receptor (beta chain) was carried out in a study of HIV-infected patients and healthy controls. This clonotype was observed a handful of times. TCRdb re-called the 5' RACE reads with MiXCR, one entry per CDR3 protein. The sample shows over 55,000 distinct CDR3 sequences, roughly 16% of them seen only once. CDR3 size: 14 residues. Between the trimmed V and J ends, which lost 1 base and 3 bases, there was a span of 7 bases. The TCR sequence derives from a human donor in good health. Sequencing input: CD4+ T cells from blood. The J gene is TRBJ1-5, the V gene TRBV12-3 or TRBV12-4; D remains ambiguous. For the CDR3, the DNA is TGTGCCAGCAGTTTAGGCAGTGTCAATCAGCCCCAGCATTTT. Protein: CASSLGSVNQPQHF.